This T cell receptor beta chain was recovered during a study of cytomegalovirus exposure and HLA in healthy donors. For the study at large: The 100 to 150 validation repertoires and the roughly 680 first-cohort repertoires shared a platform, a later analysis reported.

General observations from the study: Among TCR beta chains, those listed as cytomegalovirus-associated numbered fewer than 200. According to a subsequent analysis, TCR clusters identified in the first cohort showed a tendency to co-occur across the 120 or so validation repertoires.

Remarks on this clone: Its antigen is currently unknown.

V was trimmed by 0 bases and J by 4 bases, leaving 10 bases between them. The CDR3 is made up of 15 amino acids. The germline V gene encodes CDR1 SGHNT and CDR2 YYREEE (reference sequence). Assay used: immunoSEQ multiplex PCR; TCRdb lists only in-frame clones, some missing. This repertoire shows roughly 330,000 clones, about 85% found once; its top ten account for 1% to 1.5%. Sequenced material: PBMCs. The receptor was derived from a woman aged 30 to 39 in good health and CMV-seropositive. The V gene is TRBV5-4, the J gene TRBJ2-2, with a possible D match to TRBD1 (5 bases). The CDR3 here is CASSLAVGVTGELFF. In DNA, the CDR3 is TGTGCCAGCAGCTTGGCGGTAGGGGTCACCGGGGAGCTGTTTTTT. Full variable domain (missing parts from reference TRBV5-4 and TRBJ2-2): ETGVTQSPTHLIKTRGQQVTLRCSSQSGHNTVSWYQQALGQGPQFIFQYYREEENGRGNFPPRFSGLQFPNYSSELNVNALELDDSALYLCASSLAVGVTGELFFGEGSRLTVL.